One sample yielded the 20 T cell receptor beta chains listed below, sequenced in a study of human thymus T cells. The thymus was resected at corrective cardiac surgery. TCRdb's table, derived via immunoSEQ multiplex PCR, lists solely in-frame clones and lacks some. There are some 120,000 clones in the sample; around 94% occur only once, and around 0.025% lies in the top ten. The sequenced material came from thymus tissue. The receptors were sampled from a boy younger than two with a congenital heart defect but otherwise immunologically healthy.

The chain joins TRBV11-3 to TRBJ2-7, with D possibly being TRBD2 (5 bases). V was cut by 5 bases and J by 2 bases, with 22 bases left in between. CDR3 length equals 17 residues. CDR1 and CDR2 from the germline V gene are SGHNT and YENEEA. This CDR3 is CASSPLRATKGTYEQYF. CDR3 DNA sequence: TGTGCCAGCAGCCCCCTGAGGGCAACGAAAGGGACCTACGAGCAGTACTTC. The full variable domain, completed using reference TRBV11-3 and TRBJ2-7, is EAGVVQSPRYKIIEKKQPVAFWCNPISGHNTLYWYLQNLGQGPELLIRYENEEAVDDSQLPKDRFSAERLKGVDSTLKIQPAELGDSAVYLCASSPLRATKGTYEQYFGPGTRLTVT.

The chain employs TRBV4-3 and TRBJ1-3; possible D gene TRBD1, 5 bases. This CDR3 is built from 19 residues. Between the trimmed V and J ends, which lost 5 bases and 0 bases, there was a span of 23 bases. CDR1 LGHNA and CDR2 YSLEER come from the germline V gene. Here the CDR3 DNA reads TGCGCCAGCAGCGACTTGGAGGGGTCCTGGCAGGGCTCTGGAAACACCATATATTTT. This sequence encodes CASSDLEGSWQGSGNTIYF.

J is TRBJ2-7 and V is TRBV5-1, with 12 bases aligning to TRBD2. Trimming cost V 0 bases and J 3 bases; bases outside gene matches: 10. Germline V gene lookup returns CDR1 SGHRS and CDR2 YFSETQ. This CDR3 spans 18 amino acids. CDR3 region: CASSLVPTSGGRSYEQYF. For the CDR3, the DNA is TGCGCCAGCAGCTTGGTCCCGACTAGCGGGGGTCGTAGCTACGAGCAGTACTTC.

V is TRBV6-1 and J is TRBJ2-7, with TRBD1 identical over 7 bases. Germline assignment: CDR1 MNHNS and CDR2 SASEGT. The V gene end was trimmed by 4 bases and the J gene end by 0 bases; junction bases not matched to a gene: 3. The CDR3 is 14 residues long. CDR3: CASSARDSSYEQYF. In DNA form, the CDR3 reads TGTGCCAGCAGTGCAAGGGACAGCTCCTACGAGCAGTACTTC.

The V call is TRBV4-1, the J call TRBJ2-3; perhaps TRBD2 as D (7 bases). Germline CDR1 reads MGHRA; CDR2 reads YSYEKL. This CDR3 is 16 amino acids long. The ends were cut back, 1 base at V and 0 bases at J, with 11 bases in the middle. The CDR3 sequence is CASSQGGGVSTDTQYF. For the CDR3, the DNA is TGCGCCAGCAGCCAAGGAGGGGGGGTGAGCACAGATACGCAGTATTTT.

For this clone: A junction end diverges from the germline sequence, so it may reflect a read error. The V and J genes are TRBV28 and TRBJ1-1, with TRBD1 matching over 8 bases. Germline CDR1 and CDR2: MDHEN and SYDVKM. The CDR3 has 12 residues. Here the CDR3 reads CVTGEGNTEAFF. CDR3 coding DNA: TGCGTGACAGGGGAGGGGAACACTGAAGCTTTCTTT. Full variable domain (remainder filled in from reference TRBV28 and TRBJ1-1): DVKVTQSSRYLVKRTGEKVFLECVQDMDHENMFWYRQDPGLGLRLIYFSYDVKMKEKGDIPEGYSVSREKKERFSLILESASTNQTSMYLCVTGEGNTEAFFGQGTRLTVV.

The chain links TRBV5-8 to TRBJ2-2, with TRBD2 matching 10 bases. This CDR3 is built from 18 residues. CDR1 is SGHTS and CDR2 is YDEGEE in the germline V gene. The trim removed 0 bases at V and 2 bases at J, leaving 7 bases unmatched. CDR3 coding DNA: TGTGCCAGCAGCTTGGGGGGACTAGCGAATCCAAACACCGGGGAGCTGTTTTTT. Translating it yields CASSLGGLANPNTGELFF.

This clone has just one count. The chain recombines TRBV10-3 with TRBJ1-1; TRBD1 might be the D (5 bases). Trimming removed 6 bases from V and 5 bases from J, with 13 bases in between. Germline V gene sequence: CDR1 ENHRY, CDR2 SYGVKD. This CDR3 is built from 13 residues. This CDR3 is CAIRGRETTEAFF. CDR3 nucleotide sequence: TGTGCCATCAGGGGCAGGGAAACTACTGAAGCTTTCTTT.

The CDR3 loop reads CASSFSEGNYGYTF. CDR3 DNA: TGTGCCAGCAGTTTTTCCGAGGGAAACTATGGCTACACCTTC. The rearrangement joins TRBV27 to TRBJ1-2; D gene unclear. Germline loops: CDR1 MNHEY, CDR2 SMNVEV (reference sequence). V shed 3 bases and J shed 2 bases, with 10 bases lying between them. CDR3 length: 14 amino acids.

This chain joins TRBV2 and TRBJ2-7, with TRBD2 matching 8 bases. Per the germline V gene, CDR1 is SNHLY and CDR2 is FYNNEI. With V trimmed by 0 bases and J by 2 bases, 9 bases remained unmatched. This CDR3 comprises 17 residues. Here the CDR3 DNA reads TGTGCCAGCAGTGAAGCGAGCAGCGGGGGCCCCCCCTACGAGCAGTACTTC. It is translated as CASSEASSGGPPYEQYF.

The chain links TRBV19 to TRBJ1-5, with D hard to call. The CDR3 is 15 residues long. V lost 7 bases and J 0 bases, leaving 13 bases between the germline ends. CDR1 and CDR2 (germline): LNHDA, SQIVND (reference sequence). The CDR3 sequence is CASTTDGNSNQPQHF. As DNA, the CDR3 is TGTGCCAGTACCACAGACGGAAATAGCAATCAGCCCCAGCATTTT. Supplemented by reference TRBV19 and TRBJ1-5, the full variable domain reads DGGITQSPKYLFRKEGQNVTLSCEQNLNHDAMYWYRQDPGQGLRLIYYSQIVNDFQKGDIAEGYSVSREKKESFPLTVTSAQKNPTAFYLCASTTDGNSNQPQHFGDGTRLSIL.

The chain uses TRBV4-1 and TRBJ2-3; D ambiguous. The CDR3 is 15 amino acids. Germline assignment: CDR1 MGHRA and CDR2 YSYEKL. Trimming took off 4 bases at V and 4 bases at J, with 15 bases between the two ends. The CDR3 is CASSPFSRSPDTQYF. In DNA, the CDR3 is TGCGCCAGCAGCCCCTTCTCCCGTTCCCCAGATACGCAGTATTTT.

The V and J genes are TRBV6-6 and TRBJ1-1; possible D gene TRBD1, 5 bases. CDR1 MNHNY and CDR2 SVGAGI come from the germline V gene (reference sequence). This CDR3 comprises 15 residues. The V and J ends lost 6 bases and 3 bases respectively, with 17 bases between them. CDR3 loop: CASSPRQRGYTEAFF. CDR3 nucleotides: TGTGCCAGCAGCCCCAGACAGCGCGGGTACACTGAAGCTTTCTTT.

The rearrangement uses TRBV7-8 and TRBJ2-7; D may correspond to TRBD1 or TRBD2 (5 bases each). V dropped 5 bases and J dropped 0 bases, with 14 bases sitting between them. Germline V CDR1 and CDR2: SGHVS, FQNEAQ. The CDR3 loop spans 15 amino acids. The CDR3 nucleotides are TGTGCCAGCAGCCGAGCCATAGGGACCTCCTACGAGCAGTACTTC. Residues: CASSRAIGTSYEQYF.

CDR3 loop: CASSFSSGGANEQFF. DNA of the CDR3: TGTGCCAGCAGCTTCTCTAGCGGGGGGGCCAATGAGCAGTTCTTC. The V and J genes are TRBV7-2 and TRBJ2-1; TRBD2 matches at 12 bases. The CDR3 sequence is 15 residues long. After removal of 3 bases from V and 6 bases from J, the junction contained 3 bases not matched to a gene. In germline, CDR1 is SGHTA, CDR2 FQGNSA.

The CDR3 DNA reads TGTGCCAGCAGCTTAGAGGGGGACAGGGGGAAAGGTAGCGACTATGGCTACACCTTC. This translates into CASSLEGDRGKGSDYGYTF. The chain is built from TRBV11-2 and TRBJ1-2, with 11 bases matching TRBD1. The J segment lost 3 bases and the V segment lost 0 bases, leaving 12 bases of the junction unmatched. The V gene's germline CDR1 is SGHAT and CDR2 FQNNGV. The CDR3 has 19 amino acids. The full variable domain, in which reference TRBV11-2 and TRBJ1-2 provide the parts outside the CDR3, is EAGVAQSPRYKIIEKRQSVAFWCNPISGHATLYWYQQILGQGPKLLIQFQNNGVVDDSQLPKDRFSAERLKGVDSTLKIQPAKLEDSAVYLCASSLEGDRGKGSDYGYTFGSGTRLTVV.

The CDR3 DNA is TGTGCCAGCAGCAGCGACAGGGATCGTGAAGCTTTCTTT. Translation gives CASSSDRDREAFF. The V and J genes are TRBV6-6 and TRBJ1-1; TRBD1 agrees at 7 bases. The CDR3 is 13 residues long. V lost 6 bases, J lost 7 bases, and 8 bases stayed unmatched. In germline, CDR1 is MNHNY, CDR2 SVGAGI (reference sequence).

This clone turned up a few times. The chain couples TRBV6-5 to TRBJ1-6; no firm D call. This CDR3 is built from 13 residues. The germline V gene has CDR1 MNHEY and CDR2 SVGAGI. V was clipped by 8 bases and J by 0 bases, with 5 bases between them. DNA for the CDR3: TGTGCCAGCCGGTCCTCCTATAATTCACCCCTCCACTTT. It is translated as CASRSSYNSPLHF.

In this sample, this clone turned up once. The chain combines TRBV28 with TRBJ1-1, with D perhaps matching TRBD1 (5 bases). The CDR3 is 15 residues long. The germline CDR1 and CDR2 sequences are MDHEN and SYDVKM. Trimming removed 2 bases at V and 0 bases at J, with 10 bases between. The CDR3 DNA sequence: TGTGCCAGCAGTTTACGTGCAGGGCTGAACACTGAAGCTTTCTTT. It translates to CASSLRAGLNTEAFF. Looking up the rest from reference TRBV28 and TRBJ1-1 gives the full variable domain: DVKVTQSSRYLVKRTGEKVFLECVQDMDHENMFWYRQDPGLGLRLIYFSYDVKMKEKGDIPEGYSVSREKKERFSLILESASTNQTSMYLCASSLRAGLNTEAFFGQGTRLTVV.

This chain uses TRBV28 with TRBJ1-5; 7 bases are shared with TRBD1. CDR1 MDHEN and CDR2 SYDVKM come from the germline V gene. The trim removed 5 bases at V and 0 bases at J, leaving 7 bases unmatched. This CDR3 comprises 16 residues. The CDR3 protein is CASSPSDRDSNQPQHF. As DNA, the CDR3 is TGTGCCAGCAGTCCCTCCGACAGGGATAGCAATCAGCCCCAGCATTTT.